One sample yielded the 21 T cell receptor beta chains listed below, sequenced in a study of blood T cells in healthy people across ages. Together with a sample-barcoded 5' primer, a J-beta primer mix was included in a second PCR lasting roughly 6 to 12 cycles. TCRdb used MiXCR to reprocess the 5' RACE reads, holding one entry per CDR3 protein. The sample records around 780,000 distinct CDR3 sequences, roughly 25% being singletons. The same data also contributed to another study, on T cells of mothers and their children.

Sequencing was carried out using blood. The receptors come from a boy younger than 18 in good health.

This clonotype was recorded a few times. The rearrangement joins TRBV12-5 to TRBJ2-1; 7 nucleotides agree with TRBD1. The trim removed 6 bases at V and 5 bases at J, leaving 10 bases unmatched. The CDR3 extends over 15 amino acids. Per the germline V gene, CDR1 is LGHNT and CDR2 is FRNRAP. CDR3 in DNA: TGTGCTAGTGGGGGCTCGGGACAGATAAACAATGAGCAGTTCTTC. Amino acid sequence: CASGGSGQINNEQFF.

This chain joins TRBV11-2 and TRBJ2-6; D unclear. The CDR3 is made up of 16 amino acids. Germline V gene lookup returns CDR1 SGHAT and CDR2 FQNNGV. Between the trimmed V and J ends, which lost 3 bases and 0 bases, there was a span of 9 bases. The CDR3 region has the DNA TGTGCCAGCAGCTTCGACCGGGTCTCTGGGGCCAACGTCCTGACTTTC. It codes for CASSFDRVSGANVLTF.

In its sample, this clonotype was seen many times. This chain connects TRBV3-1 to TRBJ2-7; no reliable D call. CDR3 length equals 12 residues. The V gene's germline CDR1 is LGHDT and CDR2 YNNKEL (reference sequence). The V and J ends lost 0 bases and 7 bases respectively, with 7 bases between them. The CDR3 reads CASSQEFREQYF. CDR3 in DNA: TGTGCCAGCAGCCAAGAATTTCGGGAGCAGTACTTC.

This clonotype came up many times. The chain is built from TRBV6-5 and TRBJ1-1; D is possibly TRBD1 (6 bases). The CDR3 has 14 amino acids. V lost 3 bases and J lost 4, with 12 bases in between. The germline gives CDR1 MNHEY, CDR2 SVGAGI. The CDR3 spells CASSYDFRGTEAFF. CDR3 DNA sequence: TGTGCCAGCAGTTATGATTTCAGGGGCACTGAAGCTTTCTTT.

The chain recombines TRBV11-2 with TRBJ1-2; 9 bases match TRBD1. V shed 4 bases and J 0 bases; nucleotides not matched to a gene: 6. The CDR3 sequence is 16 residues long. CDR1 is SGHAT, CDR2 FQNNGV, per germline. DNA of the CDR3: TGTGCCAGCAGCTCGCGGACAGGGGCACCTAACTATGGCTACACCTTC. Encoded protein: CASSSRTGAPNYGYTF.

The J gene is TRBJ2-7, the V gene TRBV10-2; D remains unclear. V lost 6 bases, J lost 6 bases, and 15 bases lay in between. The CDR3 loop spans 13 amino acids. Per germline, CDR1 WSHSY and CDR2 SAAADI. CDR3 bases: TGCGCCAGCAGAGTACTCCTCCTTGGCGAGCAGTACTTC. It translates to CASRVLLLGEQYF.

Comments on this clonotype: An end of the junction differs from the germline gene, which may be a read error. The chain links TRBV7-9 to TRBJ1-4; D is perhaps TRBD1 (5 bases). CDR1 is SEHNR, CDR2 FQNEAQ, per germline (reference sequence). The CDR3 covers 15 residues. The CDR3 reads CASSLVPGLNEKLFF. The CDR3 DNA is TGTGCCAGCAGCTTAGTTCCAGGGTTGAATGAAAAGCTGTTTTTT.

This clonotype was picked up a small number of times. The chain has TRBV5-1 and TRBJ2-2; no definite D call. V lost 0 bases and J 5 bases, leaving 14 bases between the germline ends. This CDR3 spans 16 amino acids. The germline CDR1 and CDR2 sequences are SGHRS and YFSETQ. The CDR3: CASSLVRTVITGELFF. The CDR3 nucleotides are TGCGCCAGCAGCTTGGTTCGGACGGTTATTACCGGGGAGCTGTTTTTT.

This clonotype was detected only a few times. V and J are TRBV3-1 and TRBJ1-6, with TRBD1 as a possible D gene (5 bases). Germline values: CDR1 LGHDT, CDR2 YNNKEL (reference sequence). The CDR3 has 17 residues. The V end lost 4 bases, the J end lost 0 bases, and 13 bases lay between the germline ends. DNA for the CDR3: TGTGCCAGCAGCCCCACCGGGGCCCGCTCCTATAATTCACCCCTCCACTTT. It yields the protein CASSPTGARSYNSPLHF.

The chain combines TRBV7-9 with TRBJ2-5, with 9 bases fitting TRBD1. The J call is in doubt because the DNA end fits TRBJ2-7 better. This CDR3 has 16 amino acids. The germline CDR1 and CDR2 sequences are SEHNR and FQNEAQ (reference sequence). The chain's CDR3 is CASSILGQGISYEQYF. The CDR3 region has the DNA TGTGCCAGCAGCATTCTTGGACAGGGGATTTCCTACGAGCAGTACTTC.

This clonotype turned up a few times. The chain employs TRBV7-9 and TRBJ1-1, with D tentatively TRBD1 (6 bases). This CDR3 region has 16 residues. Trimming took off 1 base at V and 2 bases at J, with 14 bases between the two ends. Germline assignment: CDR1 SEHNR and CDR2 FQNEAQ (reference sequence). CDR3: CASSLERGRGNTEAFF. As DNA, the CDR3 is TGTGCCAGCAGCTTAGAGAGGGGCAGGGGCAACACTGAAGCTTTCTTT.

This clonotype was seen only a few times. This chain connects TRBV14 to TRBJ2-5; 12 positions agree with TRBD2. The CDR3 has 14 residues. Germline loops: CDR1 SGHDN, CDR2 FVKESK. V lost 4 bases and J lost 11; bases outside the gene matches: 8. The DNA of the CDR3 is TGTGCCAGCAGCCGGACTAGCGGGGTCTCGGAGCAGTACTTC. This gives the protein CASSRTSGVSEQYF.

This clonotype was counted a few times. The V call is TRBV3-1, the J call TRBJ2-7; the D gene is possibly TRBD1 (6 bases). Germline CDR1 reads LGHDT; CDR2 reads YNNKEL (reference sequence). CDR3 size: 15 residues. Trimming shortened V by 2 bases and J by 0 bases, and 11 bases separated the two germline ends. The CDR3 sequence is CASSQRQVASYEQYF. The DNA of the CDR3 is TGTGCCAGCAGCCAAAGACAGGTGGCCTCCTACGAGCAGTACTTC.

The V call is TRBV4-3, the J call TRBJ2-1, with D perhaps matching TRBD2 (5 bases). This CDR3 region has 17 residues. Germline CDR1 is LGHNA and CDR2 is YSLEER. Trimming took off 3 bases at V and 2 bases at J, with 17 bases between the two ends. The CDR3 nucleotides read TGCGCCAGCAGCCATAGCGCCGGCCTAGCAACCTACAATGAGCAGTTCTTC. It codes for CASSHSAGLATYNEQFF.

There are a few counts of this clonotype. The chain carries TRBV20-1 and TRBJ2-2, with D possibly being TRBD1 (6 bases). CDR3 size: 14 residues. Per germline, CDR1 DFQATT and CDR2 SNEGSKA (reference sequence). V lost 4 bases and J lost 1, with 10 bases in between. CDR3 DNA: TGCAGTGCTATCAGGGGCTGGAACACCGGGGAGCTGTTTTTT. The encoded protein is CSAIRGWNTGELFF.

This clonotype was counted a few times. The chain recombines TRBV6-1 with TRBJ2-7; a weak D match, TRBD1 (6 bases). The CDR3 spans 15 residues. CDR1 and CDR2 from the germline V gene are MNHNS and SASEGT. V dropped 1 base and J dropped 0 bases, with 10 bases sitting between them. The CDR3 sequence is CASSEGQGPSYEQYF. As DNA, the CDR3 is TGTGCCAGCAGTGAAGGTCAGGGGCCCTCCTACGAGCAGTACTTC.

This clonotype has just a few counts. This sequence joins TRBV7-8 and TRBJ1-3; D not resolved. The germline V and J ends were trimmed by 1 base and 0 bases, with 13 bases remaining between them. Germline V gives CDR1 SGHVS, CDR2 FQNEAQ. The CDR3 contains 17 residues. The CDR3 nucleotides are TGTGCCAGCAGCTTAGGGTCCGGTAGAGGCTCTGGAAACACCATATATTTT. This sequence encodes CASSLGSGRGSGNTIYF.

The gene calls are TRBV11-3 and TRBJ2-1; 8 positions match TRBD2. The CDR3 contains 15 residues. V shed 6 bases and J 6 bases; nucleotides not matched to a gene: 10. Germline V gene data show CDR1 as SGHNT and CDR2 as YENEEA. The DNA of the CDR3 is TGTGCCAGCAGTTTTCGTGGGACTAGGATCAATGAGCAGTTCTTC. Protein: CASSFRGTRINEQFF.

The V call is TRBV3-1, the J call TRBJ2-1, with unresolved D. V was trimmed by 1 base and J by 8 bases, leaving 6 bases between them. Per the germline V gene, CDR1 is LGHDT and CDR2 is YNNKEL (reference sequence). The CDR3 length is 12 residues. The CDR3 coding sequence is TGTGCCAGCAGCCAAGGAGACGATGAGCAGTTCTTC. Translating it yields CASSQGDDEQFF.

The genes are TRBV10-3 and TRBJ2-5; no clear D. The last part of the DNA fits TRBJ2-1 better; the J call may be wrong. CDR3 length: 14 residues. Germline CDR1 and CDR2: ENHRY and SYGVKD. CDR3 protein: CAIRPQESYNEQFF. Written as DNA, the CDR3 is TGTGCCATCAGGCCACAAGAGTCCTACAATGAGCAGTTCTTC.

With regard to this clonotype: A junction end diverges from the germline sequence, so it may reflect a read error. The chain has TRBV28 and TRBJ2-5, with no clear D. CDR1 and CDR2 from the germline V gene are MDHEN and SYDVKM. There are 13 residues in the CDR3. The CDR3 sequence: CAGSFQLQETQYF. The CDR3 nucleotides are TGTGCCGGCAGTTTCCAGTTACAAGAGACCCAGTACTTC. Full variable domain (missing parts from reference TRBV28 and TRBJ2-5): DVKVTQSSRYLVKRTGEKVFLECVQDMDHENMFWYRQDPGLGLRLIYFSYDVKMKEKGDIPEGYSVSREKKERFSLILESASTNQTSMYLCAGSFQLQETQYFGPGTRLLVL.